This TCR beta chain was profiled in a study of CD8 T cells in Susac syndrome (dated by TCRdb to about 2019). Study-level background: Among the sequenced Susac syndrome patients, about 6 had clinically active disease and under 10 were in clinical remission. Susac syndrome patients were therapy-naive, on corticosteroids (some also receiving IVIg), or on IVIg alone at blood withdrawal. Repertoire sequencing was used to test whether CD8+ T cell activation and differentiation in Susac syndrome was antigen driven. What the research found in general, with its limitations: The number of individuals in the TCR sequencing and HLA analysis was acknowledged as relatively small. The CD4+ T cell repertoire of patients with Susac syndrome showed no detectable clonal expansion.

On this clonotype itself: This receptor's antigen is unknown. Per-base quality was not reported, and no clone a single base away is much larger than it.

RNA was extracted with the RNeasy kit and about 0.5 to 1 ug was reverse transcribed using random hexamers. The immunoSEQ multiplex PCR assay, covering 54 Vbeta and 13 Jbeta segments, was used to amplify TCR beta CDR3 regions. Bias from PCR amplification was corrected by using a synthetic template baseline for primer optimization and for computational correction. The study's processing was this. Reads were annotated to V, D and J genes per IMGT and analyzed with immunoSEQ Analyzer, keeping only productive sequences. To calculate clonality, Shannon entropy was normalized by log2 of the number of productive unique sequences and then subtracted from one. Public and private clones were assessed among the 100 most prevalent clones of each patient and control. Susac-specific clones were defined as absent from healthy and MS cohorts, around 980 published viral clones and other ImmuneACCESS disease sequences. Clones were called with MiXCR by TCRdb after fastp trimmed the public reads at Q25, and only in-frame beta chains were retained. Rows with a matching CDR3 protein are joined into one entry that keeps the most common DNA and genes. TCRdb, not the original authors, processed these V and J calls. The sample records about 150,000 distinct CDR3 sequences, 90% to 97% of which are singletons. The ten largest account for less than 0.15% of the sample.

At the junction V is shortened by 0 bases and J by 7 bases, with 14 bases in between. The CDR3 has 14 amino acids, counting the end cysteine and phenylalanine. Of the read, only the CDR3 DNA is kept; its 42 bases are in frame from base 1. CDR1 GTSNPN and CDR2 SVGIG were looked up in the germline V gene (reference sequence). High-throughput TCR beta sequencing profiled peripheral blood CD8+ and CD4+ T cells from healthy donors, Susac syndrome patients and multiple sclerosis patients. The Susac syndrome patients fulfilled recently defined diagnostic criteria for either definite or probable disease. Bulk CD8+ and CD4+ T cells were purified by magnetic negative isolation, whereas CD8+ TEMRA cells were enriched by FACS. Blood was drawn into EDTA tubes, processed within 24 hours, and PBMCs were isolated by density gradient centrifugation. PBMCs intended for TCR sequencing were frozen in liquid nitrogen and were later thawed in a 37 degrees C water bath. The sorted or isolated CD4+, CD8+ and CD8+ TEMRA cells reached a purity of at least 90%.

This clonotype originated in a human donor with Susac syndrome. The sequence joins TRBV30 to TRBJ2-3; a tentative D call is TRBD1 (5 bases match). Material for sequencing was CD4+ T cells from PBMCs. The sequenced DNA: TGTGCCTGGAGTGTAGTGGGGCCACCATATACGCAGTATTTT. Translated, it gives CAWSVVGPPYTQYF.